The T cell receptor (beta chain) described here comes from a study of technical replicates of blood from a few donors. Assay: immunoSEQ multiplex PCR; the TCRdb copy retains only in-frame clones and omits some. The sample shows about 82,000 clones, just over 95% of them seen only once. The CDR3 extends over 15 amino acids. Germline loops: CDR1 MNHEY, CDR2 SVGAGI. J was trimmed by 1 base and V by 5 bases; bases with no gene match: 6. J is TRBJ2-7 and V is TRBV6-5; 9 bases align to TRBD1. This sequence was found in a human donor in good health. Specimen: T cells isolated from PBMCs. CDR3 sequence: CASSGGTGTSYEQYF. The CDR3 DNA reads as TGTGCCAGCAGTGGTGGGACAGGGACATCCTACGAGCAGTACTTC.